Listed below are T cell receptor beta chains from one sample, sequenced in a study of OX40 agonist ivuxolimab in advanced cancers. Data came from immunoSEQ multiplex PCR; TCRdb stores just in-frame clones and leaves some out. The data hold fewer than 30,000 clones, with approximately 81% observed a single time. Source: CD4+ or CD8+ T cells sorted from blood, taken in a trial of the OX40 agonist ivuxolimab. The receptors come from an adult with an advanced solid tumor such as melanoma, head and neck, liver or kidney cancer. CDR3s include the opening cysteine and the closing phenylalanine or tryptophan. The D gene is left open where the match is weak. Expanded clones get a size class; other rows say once, few or many, or leave the size out.

CDR3 length: 16
clone size: NA
J gene: TRBJ1-5
V gene: TRBV4-1
D gene: NA
CDR3 DNA: TGCGCCAGCAGCGAAGAGGGGCCTGCGGGGGGTCAGCCCCAGCATTTT
CDR3 protein: CASSEEGPAGGQPQHF

CDR3 length: 15
clone size: few
J gene: TRBJ1-3
V gene: TRBV27
D gene: TRBD1
CDR3 DNA: TGTGCCAGCAGCGAAACAGGGGCCCCTGGAAACACCATATATTTT
CDR3 protein: CASSETGAPGNTIYF

CDR3 length: 15
clone size: NA
J gene: TRBJ2-1
V gene: TRBV29-1
D gene: NA
CDR3 DNA: TGCAGCCCTCAAAGGTGGGGGGAGTCCGACAATGAGCAGTTCTTC
CDR3 protein: CSPQRWGESDNEQFF

CDR3 length: 16
clone size: NA
J gene: TRBJ2-1
V gene: TRBV11-3
D gene: TRBD2
CDR3 DNA: TGTGCCAGCAGCTTACCCGGACTAGCGGATCACAATGAGCAGTTCTTC
CDR3 protein: CASSLPGLADHNEQFF

CDR3 length: 15
clone size: NA
J gene: TRBJ2-3
V gene: TRBV27
D gene: NA
CDR3 DNA: TGTGCCAGCAGTCCCCTCTCACTTAGCACAGATACGCAGTATTTT
CDR3 protein: CASSPLSLSTDTQYF

CDR3 length: 15
clone size: NA
J gene: TRBJ2-1
V gene: TRBV4-1
D gene: TRBD1
CDR3 DNA: TGCGCCAGCAGAGTGGCCGGGACAGGGTTCACTGAGCAGTTCTTC
CDR3 protein: CASRVAGTGFTEQFF

CDR3 length: 13
clone size: NA
J gene: TRBJ1-2
V gene: TRBV5-6
D gene: TRBD1
CDR3 DNA: TGTGCCAGCAGCCCGACAGGGTCCCTCGGCTACACCTTC
CDR3 protein: CASSPTGSLGYTF

CDR3 length: 12
clone size: NA
J gene: TRBJ2-7
V gene: TRBV11-2
D gene: NA
CDR3 DNA: TGTGCCAGCAGCTTAGTGGTATACGAGCAGTACTTC
CDR3 protein: CASSLVVYEQYF

CDR3 length: 19
clone size: NA
J gene: TRBJ1-2
V gene: TRBV11-2
D gene: TRBD1
CDR3 DNA: TGTGCCAGCAGCCAAAACCGGGACAGGGTCGCGGCGGGCCTCTATGGCTACACCTTC
CDR3 protein: CASSQNRDRVAAGLYGYTF

CDR3 length: 19
clone size: NA
J gene: TRBJ2-5
V gene: TRBV4-1
D gene: TRBD2
CDR3 DNA: TGCGCCAGCAGCCAATCTCCGGGACTAGCGGGGGGACGACCGGAGACCCAGTACTTC
CDR3 protein: CASSQSPGLAGGRPETQYF

CDR3 length: 14
clone size: NA
J gene: TRBJ1-1
V gene: TRBV7-6
D gene: NA
CDR3 DNA: TGTGCCAGCAGCTTAGCGGGGGCCAGTTCTGAAGCTTTCTTT
CDR3 protein: CASSLAGASSEAFF

CDR3 length: 16
clone size: NA
J gene: TRBJ2-1
V gene: TRBV6-6
D gene: TRBD2
CDR3 DNA: TGTGCCAGCACCTTCCGCCAGGCTAGCGGGTACAATGAGCAGTTCTTC
CDR3 protein: CASTFRQASGYNEQFF

CDR3 length: 14
clone size: NA
J gene: TRBJ2-1
V gene: TRBV29-1
D gene: NA
CDR3 DNA: TGCAGCGTCCACGAGAGGGGTGGAGTGAGTGAGCAGTTCTTC
CDR3 protein: CSVHERGGVSEQFF

CDR3 length: 10
clone size: NA
J gene: TRBJ2-7
V gene: TRBV2
D gene: NA
CDR3 DNA: TGTGCCAGCAAGTTGTACGAGCAGTACTTC
CDR3 protein: CASKLYEQYF

CDR3 length: 14
clone size: NA
J gene: TRBJ1-1
V gene: TRBV5-6
D gene: NA
CDR3 DNA: TGTGCCAGCAGCTTTCGCAGGGGATGGACTGAAGCTTTCTTT
CDR3 protein: CASSFRRGWTEAFF

CDR3 length: 14
clone size: NA
J gene: TRBJ1-5
V gene: TRBV28
D gene: NA
CDR3 DNA: TGTGCCAGCAGTTTTGAGGGCTACAATCAGCCCCAGCATTTT
CDR3 protein: CASSFEGYNQPQHF

CDR3 length: 16
clone size: NA
J gene: TRBJ1-5
V gene: TRBV19
D gene: TRBD1
CDR3 DNA: TGTGCCAGTAGTATAGATGGTAACAGGGGGGATCAGCCCCAGCATTTT
CDR3 protein: CASSIDGNRGDQPQHF

CDR3 length: 17
clone size: NA
J gene: TRBJ2-1
V gene: TRBV19
D gene: TRBD2
CDR3 DNA: TGTGCCAGTAGGAGCGGGAGGGCCCTGAGCTCCTACAATGAGCAGTTCTTC
CDR3 protein: CASRSGRALSSYNEQFF

CDR3 length: 15
clone size: NA
J gene: TRBJ2-1
V gene: TRBV6-6
D gene: TRBD2
CDR3 DNA: TGTGCCAGCAGTCTACCGGGACTAGCGGGCTCTGAGCAGTTCTTC
CDR3 protein: CASSLPGLAGSEQFF

CDR3 length: 17
clone size: NA
J gene: TRBJ1-2
V gene: TRBV5-6
D gene: NA
CDR3 DNA: TGTGCCAGCAGCTTGGGCGCGTGGTTAGAGAGATCCCGGGGCTACACCTTC
CDR3 protein: CASSLGAWLERSRGYTF

CDR3 length: 15
clone size: NA
J gene: TRBJ1-5
V gene: TRBV7-2
D gene: TRBD1
CDR3 DNA: TGTGCCAGCAGCCTCGGGACAGGTTGGAATCAGCCCCAGCATTTT
CDR3 protein: CASSLGTGWNQPQHF

CDR3 length: 15
clone size: NA
J gene: TRBJ1-2
V gene: TRBV9
D gene: NA
CDR3 DNA: TGTGCCAGCAGCGTAGAGGGGGATCCCAACTATGGCTACACCTTC
CDR3 protein: CASSVEGDPNYGYTF

CDR3 length: 13
clone size: NA
J gene: TRBJ2-3
V gene: TRBV5-8
D gene: NA
CDR3 DNA: TGTGCCAGCAGCTTGATGCTAGCAGATACGCAGTATTTT
CDR3 protein: CASSLMLADTQYF

CDR3 length: 14
clone size: NA
J gene: TRBJ2-1
V gene: TRBV29-1
D gene: TRBD1
CDR3 DNA: TGCAGCGTCGAGACAGGGGTGACCTACAATGAGCAGTTCTTC
CDR3 protein: CSVETGVTYNEQFF

CDR3 length: 13
clone size: NA
J gene: TRBJ1-2
V gene: TRBV6-5
D gene: NA
CDR3 DNA: TGTGCCAGCGGGGGACGTTCATTCTATGGCTACACCTTC
CDR3 protein: CASGGRSFYGYTF

CDR3 length: 15
clone size: few
J gene: TRBJ2-7
V gene: TRBV11-2
D gene: TRBD2
CDR3 DNA: TGTGCCAGCAGCTTTACTAGCGGGGGGGTCGGTGAGCAGTACTTC
CDR3 protein: CASSFTSGGVGEQYF

CDR3 length: 11
clone size: NA
J gene: TRBJ1-2
V gene: TRBV29-1
D gene: NA
CDR3 DNA: TGCAGCGTTGGGCCCAGGGATGGCTACACCTTC
CDR3 protein: CSVGPRDGYTF

CDR3 length: 14
clone size: once
J gene: TRBJ2-7
V gene: TRBV7-9
D gene: TRBD2
CDR3 DNA: TGTGCCAGCAGACTAGCGGAGAGCTCCTACGAGCAGTACTTC
CDR3 protein: CASRLAESSYEQYF

CDR3 length: 16
clone size: NA
J gene: TRBJ2-1
V gene: TRBV29-1
D gene: TRBD2
CDR3 DNA: TGCAGCGTTGAAGACCCAGCGGGAGGGTCTTACAATGAGCAGTTCTTC
CDR3 protein: CSVEDPAGGSYNEQFF

CDR3 length: 16
clone size: NA
J gene: TRBJ2-7
V gene: TRBV6-6
D gene: TRBD2
CDR3 DNA: TGTGCCAGCAGTTACTCGGTGCGGGGGGGGAGGTACGAGCAGTACTTC
CDR3 protein: CASSYSVRGGRYEQYF

CDR3 length: 15
clone size: medium-sized
J gene: TRBJ1-1
V gene: TRBV6-1
D gene: TRBD1
CDR3 DNA: TGTGCCAGCAGTTTACAGCCAGGGGGGATCCCTGAAGCTTTCTTT
CDR3 protein: CASSLQPGGIPEAFF

CDR3 length: 19
clone size: NA
J gene: TRBJ2-1
V gene: TRBV6-1
D gene: NA
CDR3 DNA: TGTGCCAGCAGTGAAGAGGGGACTAGACCAGGGGGGACTTACAATGAGCAGTTCTTC
CDR3 protein: CASSEEGTRPGGTYNEQFF

CDR3 length: 19
clone size: NA
J gene: TRBJ2-1
V gene: TRBV15
D gene: TRBD2
CDR3 DNA: TGTGCCACCAGCAGAGGATACGGGACTAGCGGGAGAGGCTACAATGAGCAGTTCTTC
CDR3 protein: CATSRGYGTSGRGYNEQFF

CDR3 length: 14
clone size: NA
J gene: TRBJ2-3
V gene: TRBV6-5
D gene: TRBD2
CDR3 DNA: TGTGCCAGCAGGCCCCTAGCGGGCACAGATACGCAGTATTTT
CDR3 protein: CASRPLAGTDTQYF

CDR3 length: 12
clone size: NA
J gene: TRBJ2-3
V gene: TRBV9
D gene: NA
CDR3 DNA: TGTGCCAGCAGCGACCCCGACCCGGCGCAGTATTTT
CDR3 protein: CASSDPDPAQYF

CDR3 length: 13
clone size: few
J gene: TRBJ2-1
V gene: TRBV11-2
D gene: NA
CDR3 DNA: TGTGCCAGCAGCCGGGAGTCCTACAATGAGCAGTTCTTC
CDR3 protein: CASSRESYNEQFF

CDR3 length: 14
clone size: few
J gene: TRBJ1-2
V gene: TRBV13
D gene: TRBD1
CDR3 DNA: TGTGCCAGCAGCGAGCGGGACAGTCGCTATGGCTACACCTTC
CDR3 protein: CASSERDSRYGYTF

CDR3 length: 13
clone size: NA
J gene: TRBJ2-2
V gene: TRBV4-1
D gene: NA
CDR3 DNA: TGCGCCAGCAGCCAGGGACTTCTCGGGGAGCTGTTTTTT
CDR3 protein: CASSQGLLGELFF

CDR3 length: 14
clone size: NA
J gene: TRBJ2-1
V gene: TRBV5-1
D gene: NA
CDR3 DNA: TGCGCCAGCAGCTTGGAACTAGCCTACAATGAGCAGTTCTTC
CDR3 protein: CASSLELAYNEQFF

CDR3 length: 15
clone size: few
J gene: TRBJ1-4
V gene: TRBV19
D gene: NA
CDR3 DNA: TGTGCCAGCACCTTACATCGGGAGTTTGTTGAAAAACTGTTTTTT
CDR3 protein: CASTLHREFVEKLFF

CDR3 length: 14
clone size: medium-sized
J gene: TRBJ1-6
V gene: TRBV2
D gene: TRBD1
CDR3 DNA: TGTGCCAGCAGTACCGGGACAGGGAGTTCACCCCTCCACTTT
CDR3 protein: CASSTGTGSSPLHF

CDR3 length: 16
clone size: NA
J gene: TRBJ2-5
V gene: TRBV7-6
D gene: NA
CDR3 DNA: TGTGCCAGCAGCTTCATTAGCGAGGGTTACCAAGAGACCCAGTACTTC
CDR3 protein: CASSFISEGYQETQYF

CDR3 length: 15
clone size: few
J gene: TRBJ2-5
V gene: TRBV18
D gene: TRBD1
CDR3 DNA: TGTGCCAGCTCAGCGCCCGGGACAGGGGGCGCGGGGCAGTACTTC
CDR3 protein: CASSAPGTGGAGQYF

CDR3 length: 15
clone size: NA
J gene: TRBJ2-1
V gene: TRBV11-2
D gene: TRBD2
CDR3 DNA: TGTGCCAGCAGCTTGGGCGGGAGGGCCCACCATGAGCAGTTCTTC
CDR3 protein: CASSLGGRAHHEQFF

CDR3 length: 14
clone size: once
J gene: TRBJ2-7
V gene: TRBV9
D gene: NA
CDR3 DNA: TGTGCCAGCAGCCCCTCGGGACCGGGCTACGAGCAGTACTTC
CDR3 protein: CASSPSGPGYEQYF